The following is a TCR beta chain sequence with its context. Its specificity is not known. From CD4+ cells came CD45RA+ naive and CD45RA-negative memory subsets. The sample belongs to a study of shared clonotypes between healthy human individuals. Study-level findings and limits: What limited the represented genetic and exposure-history diversity was the small number of donors.

V shed 4 bases, J shed 4 bases, and the junction held 5 bases outside the gene matches. Per germline, CDR1 MNHNS and CDR2 SASEGT. This CDR3 is built from 15 residues. It was roughly 210 ng DNA, some 30,000 T cell genomes, that sorted-subset replicate PCRs used. TCRdb's copy holds only in-frame clones and misses some; the assay was immunoSEQ multiplex PCR. The top ten hold under 0.15% of the sample, which has roughly 2.6 million clones, approximately 90% seen once. The sequence derives from a young man in good health. The specimen was naive CD4+ T cells sorted from blood. Subset meaning: CD45RA+ positively selected. The chain is built from TRBV6-1 and TRBJ1-2; 11 positions agree with TRBD1. The CDR3, as DNA: TGTGCCAGCAGTGGGACAGGGGGCGCAATCTATGGCTACACCTTC. Translating gives CASSGTGGAIYGYTF.